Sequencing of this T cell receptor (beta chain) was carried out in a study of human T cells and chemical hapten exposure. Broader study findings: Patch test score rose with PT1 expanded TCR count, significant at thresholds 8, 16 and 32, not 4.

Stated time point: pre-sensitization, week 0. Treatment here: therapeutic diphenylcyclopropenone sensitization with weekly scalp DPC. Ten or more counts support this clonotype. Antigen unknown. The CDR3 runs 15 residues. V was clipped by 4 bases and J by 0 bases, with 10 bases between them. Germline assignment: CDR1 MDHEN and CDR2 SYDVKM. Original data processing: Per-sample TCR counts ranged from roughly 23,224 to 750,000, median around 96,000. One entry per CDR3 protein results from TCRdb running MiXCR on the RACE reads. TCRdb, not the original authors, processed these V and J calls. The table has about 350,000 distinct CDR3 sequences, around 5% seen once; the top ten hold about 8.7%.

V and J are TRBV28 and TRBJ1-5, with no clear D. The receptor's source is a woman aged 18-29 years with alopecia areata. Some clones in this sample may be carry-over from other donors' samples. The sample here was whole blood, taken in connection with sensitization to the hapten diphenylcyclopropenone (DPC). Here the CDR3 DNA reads TGTGCCAGCAGTTGGACGGTGAATAGCAATCAGCCCCAGCATTTT. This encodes CASSWTVNSNQPQHF.